These 27 T cell receptor beta chains came from one sample sequenced in a study of T cells in Graves' hyperthyroidism and ophthalmopathy (dated by TCRdb to the late 2010s). Libraries were made using multiplex PCR. The sequencing machine was an Illumina HiSeq 2000. Amplification of TCR beta CDR3 regions was carried out from RNA transcripts. For the first round of RT-PCR on the TCR CDR3, the HTBI primer set was used together with the Qiagen OneStep RT-PCR kit. TCRdb reworked the public reads: Q25 trimming with fastp, MiXCR clone assembly, productive beta chains retained. For every CDR3 protein sequence, its rows merge into one entry that carries the most common genes and DNA. For this sample there are more than 500,000 distinct CDR3 sequences; around 50% appear just once. About 40% of the sample comes from the top ten. The sequencing input was peripheral blood or thyroid tissue (not recorded which). Receptors were obtained from an adult woman with Graves' disease, either hyperthyroidism or ophthalmopathy (not recorded which).

Only a few counts were recorded for this clonotype. This chain uses TRBV6-1 with TRBJ2-7; no definite D call. V lost 6 bases and J 3 bases, leaving 9 bases between the germline ends. Germline V lookup: CDR1 MNHNS, CDR2 SASEGT. The CDR3 covers 12 residues. The chain's CDR3 is CASRIDLYEQYF. The CDR3 bases are TGTGCCAGCAGAATAGACCTCTACGAGCAGTACTTC.

This sequence joins TRBV5-1 and TRBJ1-1; the match to TRBD1 covers 8 bases. Trimming took 6 bases from V and 6 from J; bases not matched to a gene: 13. The CDR3 totals 15 residues. Germline V gene sequence: CDR1 SGHRS, CDR2 YFSETQ. The CDR3, as DNA: TGCGCCAGCACCCCGGGGGACAGGACAATCCCTGAAGCTTTCTTT. Encoded protein: CASTPGDRTIPEAFF.

This clonotype has at least ten counts. This chain links TRBV7-2 with TRBJ2-5, with D possibly matching TRBD1 (5 bases). The V gene's germline CDR1 is SGHTA and CDR2 FQGNSA. The CDR3 is 15 residues long. The germline V and J ends were trimmed by 2 bases and 5 bases, with 15 bases remaining between them. CDR3 coding DNA: TGTGCCAGCAGCTTATGGGAAGGGGAAGGCGAGACCCAGTACTTC. This gives the protein CASSLWEGEGETQYF.

A few counts support this clonotype. The chain employs TRBV6-5 and TRBJ2-7, with D tentatively TRBD1 (6 bases). The CDR3 spans 13 residues. Germline V CDR1 and CDR2: MNHEY, SVGAGI. The ends were cut back, 8 bases at V and 2 bases at J, with 13 bases in the middle. The CDR3 here is CASGRDTTYEQYF. The CDR3 DNA follows: TGTGCCAGCGGCCGGGACACAACCTACGAGCAGTACTTC.

The chain couples TRBV2 to TRBJ1-1; 9 bases map to TRBD1. Germline trimming cut 8 bases from V and 4 bases from J; bases unmatched to any gene: 5. The germline CDR1 and CDR2 sequences are SNHLY and FYNNEI. The CDR3 spans 13 residues. The CDR3: CASGDRVRTEAFF. CDR3 DNA sequence: TGTGCCAGCGGGGACAGGGTTCGCACTGAAGCTTTCTTT.

The J gene is TRBJ2-7, the V gene TRBV7-2; D might be TRBD1 or TRBD2, each matching 5 bases. Germline-derived CDR1 and CDR2 are SGHTA and FQGNSA. There are 14 residues in the CDR3. Trimming took 1 base from V and 3 from J, leaving 10 bases between them. CDR3 in DNA: TGTGCCAGCAGCTTAGGGGACGGAGACTACGAGCAGTACTTC. The encoded protein is CASSLGDGDYEQYF.

The genes are TRBV20-1 and TRBJ2-5; 7 bases fit TRBD2. After removal of 4 bases from V and 3 bases from J, the junction contained 14 bases not matched to a gene. CDR3 length equals 16 residues. Germline V gene data show CDR1 as DFQATT and CDR2 as SNEGSKA (reference sequence). In DNA, the CDR3 is TGCAGTGCTATGACCCGACAGACTAGCAGGAAAGAGACCCAGTACTTC. Amino acid sequence: CSAMTRQTSRKETQYF.

Ten or more counts support this clonotype. V gene TRBV19 combines with J gene TRBJ1-1, with D unresolved. CDR1 and CDR2 (germline): LNHDA, SQIVND (reference sequence). CDR3 length equals 15 residues. Trimming took off 1 base at V and 4 bases at J, with 13 bases between the two ends. The CDR3 DNA reads as TGTGCCAGTAGTATAGGGCCAGGCCGGGGCACTGAAGCTTTCTTT. This encodes CASSIGPGRGTEAFF. The whole variable domain, filled in from reference TRBV19 and TRBJ1-1, reads DGGITQSPKYLFRKEGQNVTLSCEQNLNHDAMYWYRQDPGQGLRLIYYSQIVNDFQKGDIAEGYSVSREKKESFPLTVTSAQKNPTAFYLCASSIGPGRGTEAFFGQGTRLTVV.

This clonotype came up many times. The V call is TRBV12-3 or TRBV12-4, the J call TRBJ1-5; 8 nucleotides line up with TRBD1. V was clipped by 6 bases and J by 5 bases; unmatched bases: 6. This CDR3 region has 14 residues. The CDR3 is CASSQTGAHQPQHF. CDR3 sequence (DNA): TGTGCCAGCAGCCAGACAGGGGCACATCAGCCCCAGCATTTT.

The V call is TRBV7-9, the J call TRBJ1-2; 8 nucleotides align to TRBD1. In germline, CDR1 is SEHNR, CDR2 FQNEAQ (reference sequence). The length of the CDR3 is 14 residues. The V gene end was trimmed by 6 bases and the J gene end by 3 bases; junction bases not matched to a gene: 6. CDR3 in amino acids: CASRQGQAYYGYTF. CDR3 nucleotides: TGTGCCAGCAGACAGGGACAGGCCTACTATGGCTACACCTTC.

There are many counts of this clonotype. Written as DNA, the CDR3 is TGCAGTGCTGACCCGGGAGGGGACGTCGAGCAGTACTTC. Protein sequence: CSADPGGDVEQYF. The chain has TRBV20-1 and TRBJ2-7; 8 bases align to TRBD2. This CDR3 has 13 amino acids. The V gene's germline CDR1 is DFQATT and CDR2 SNEGSKA (reference sequence). The trim removed 5 bases at V and 6 bases at J, leaving 9 bases unmatched.

This clonotype has a count of ten or more. This rearrangement joins TRBV4-3 to TRBJ1-2; a possible D gene is TRBD1 (5 bases). Germline CDR1 and CDR2: LGHNA and YSLEER. Between the trimmed V and J ends, which lost 1 base and 8 bases, there was a span of 11 bases. This CDR3 contains 13 residues. The CDR3 sequence is CASSQVEGWGYTF. CDR3 in DNA: TGCGCCAGCAGCCAAGTCGAGGGGTGGGGCTACACCTTC.

This clonotype was seen a few times. The rearrangement links TRBV11-2 to TRBJ2-7; 11 nucleotides match TRBD2. The J segment lost 3 bases and the V segment lost 0 bases, leaving 7 bases of the junction unmatched. This CDR3 region has 17 residues. The germline V gene encodes CDR1 SGHAT and CDR2 FQNNGV. The CDR3 spells CASSLDHTSGRGYEQYF. As DNA, the CDR3 is TGTGCCAGCAGCTTAGATCATACTAGCGGGAGAGGCTACGAGCAGTACTTC.

With regard to this clonotype: One end of the junction does not line up with germline, which may come from a read error. The rearrangement uses TRBV10-3 and TRBJ2-1, with D tentatively TRBD1 (6 bases). Germline assignment: CDR1 ENHRY and CDR2 SYGVKD. There are 18 residues in the CDR3. The CDR3 nucleotides read TGTGCCAGCAGTGAGGTTGGGACCCACAGGGCCGTCTACAATGAGCAGTTCTTC. Protein product: CASSEVGTHRAVYNEQFF.

The V gene is TRBV20-1, the J gene TRBJ2-5; a weak D match, TRBD1 (6 bases). The CDR3 runs to 15 residues. CDR1 and CDR2 (germline): DFQATT, SNEGSKA (reference sequence). V lost 3 bases, J lost 2 bases, and 16 bases lay in between. CDR3 in DNA: TGCAGTGCTAGGGCGCAGGGGACGGTACAAGAGACCCAGTACTTC. Protein: CSARAQGTVQETQYF.

The V and J genes are TRBV10-3 and TRBJ1-3; the D gene is possibly TRBD1 (5 bases). The CDR3 loop spans 11 amino acids. Trimming shortened V by 3 bases and J by 8 bases, and 5 bases separated the two germline ends. From germline, CDR1 is ENHRY and CDR2 SYGVKD. Here the CDR3 DNA reads TGTGCCATCAGTGAAGGGGACACCATATATTTT. Translated: CAISEGDTIYF.

Many counts were recorded for this clonotype. The CDR3 DNA reads TGTGCCAGCAGCTTGCTAGGACAGCTGACCCAGTACTTC. Protein sequence: CASSLLGQLTQYF. V gene TRBV5-8 combines with J gene TRBJ2-5; D is perhaps TRBD1 (6 bases). Germline V gene lookup returns CDR1 SGHTS and CDR2 YDEGEE. CDR3 length: 13 residues. V lost 1 base to trimming and J lost 7 bases, with 11 bases between them.

A few counts support this clonotype. The V and J genes are TRBV10-3 and TRBJ1-2; D not resolved. Germline values: CDR1 ENHRY, CDR2 SYGVKD. V lost 0 bases, J lost 5 bases, and 7 bases lay in between. This CDR3 has 13 amino acids. The CDR3 sequence: CAISESAAYGYTF. The CDR3 coding sequence is TGTGCCATCAGTGAGTCGGCAGCTTATGGCTACACCTTC.

This chain uses TRBV29-1 with TRBJ2-7, with 8 bases lining up with TRBD1. V shed 8 bases, J shed 6 bases, and the junction held 12 bases outside the gene matches. The CDR3 consists of 13 residues. CDR1 and CDR2 (germline): SQVTM, ANQGSEA. The chain's CDR3 is CSPQGARAGEQYF. The CDR3 DNA is TGCAGCCCCCAGGGGGCGCGGGCTGGCGAGCAGTACTTC.

The CDR3 nucleotides read TGTGCCAGCAGTGAATGGACAAACACCGGGGAGCTGTTTTTT. This gives the protein CASSEWTNTGELFF. The chain employs TRBV2 and TRBJ2-2; a possible D gene is TRBD1 (5 bases). From germline, CDR1 is SNHLY and CDR2 FYNNEI. The CDR3 runs to 14 residues. The V gene lost 2 bases and the J gene lost 2 bases, with 6 bases spanning the gap.

The chain has TRBV7-8 and TRBJ1-2, with D tentatively TRBD1 (5 bases). The CDR3 contains 14 residues. V was cut by 10 bases and J by 7 bases, with 22 bases left in between. Germline V gene data show CDR1 as SGHVS and CDR2 as FQNEAQ. DNA for the CDR3: TGTGCCACGATACTGGGAAGGGGAAGGGTTGGCTACACCTTC. Its protein is CATILGRGRVGYTF.

As concerns this clonotype: A much larger clone lies a single base off, so this may be a read error. The gene calls are TRBV9 and TRBJ2-7, with 9 bases fitting TRBD2. Trimming took 0 bases from V and 3 from J; bases not matched to a gene: 4. The CDR3 sequence is 15 residues long. Germline assignment: CDR1 SGDLS and CDR2 YYNGEE. The CDR3 DNA is TGTGCCAGCAGCGTAGGTTATAGCGGGGGCTACGAGCAGTACTTC. It is translated as CASSVGYSGGYEQYF.

The chain employs TRBV25-1 and TRBJ1-6; D remains ambiguous. V lost 2 bases, J lost 9 bases, and 5 bases lay in between. The germline V gene encodes CDR1 MGHDK and CDR2 SYGVNS. The CDR3 is 12 residues long. The CDR3 region is CASSEISSPLHF. The CDR3 region has the DNA TGTGCCAGCAGTGAAATTAGTTCACCCCTCCACTTT.

This chain uses TRBV5-1 with TRBJ2-5, with TRBD1 identical over 7 bases. CDR1 is SGHRS, CDR2 YFSETQ, per germline. The CDR3 runs to 15 residues. Trimming cost V 3 bases and J 6 bases; bases outside gene matches: 11. The CDR3 is CASSSTGVRIQTQYF. The CDR3 DNA reads as TGCGCCAGCAGCTCAACAGGGGTTCGGATCCAGACCCAGTACTTC.

This clonotype has more than one count but fewer than ten. This chain links TRBV29-1 with TRBJ2-5, with TRBD2 matching 7 bases. V lost 1 base to trimming and J lost 4 bases; unmatched junction nucleotides: 12. CDR1 and CDR2 (germline): SQVTM, ANQGSEA. This CDR3 has 16 amino acids. CDR3 loop: CSVEGGRERKGETQYF. In DNA, the CDR3 is TGCAGCGTTGAAGGAGGGCGGGAGAGGAAAGGAGAGACCCAGTACTTC.

In this sample, this clonotype turned up once. The chain employs TRBV2 and TRBJ1-2; the D is unclear. Trimming took 7 bases from V and 7 from J, leaving 19 bases between them. Per the germline V gene, CDR1 is SNHLY and CDR2 is FYNNEI. The CDR3 runs 14 residues. CDR3 in DNA: TGTGCCAGCATCCTAGCCACAGAAGTTACTGGCTACACCTTC. Amino acids: CASILATEVTGYTF.

This clonotype was counted ten times or more. The rearrangement uses TRBV7-9 and TRBJ2-5; 8 bases agree with TRBD2. Germline trimming cut 5 bases from V and 5 bases from J; bases unmatched to any gene: 7. This CDR3 is 14 amino acids long. Germline V gene lookup returns CDR1 SEHNR and CDR2 FQNEAQ (reference sequence). In DNA, the CDR3 is TGTGCCAGCAGCGCCGGGACTAGGTTCGAGACCCAGTACTTC. Translating it yields CASSAGTRFETQYF.